This is a list of T cell receptor beta chains from one sample in a study of glioma-infiltrating T cells. TCRdb called the multiplex PCR reads again in MiXCR, with one record for every CDR3 protein. The data show 40,000 or so distinct CDR3 sequences, 20% to 25% seen once. Sequenced material: glioma tissue, nonneoplastic brain tissue, or PBMCs (not recorded which). Receptors originate from a human donor with low-grade glioma or glioblastoma, undergoing nonglioma brain surgery, or in good health (not recorded which). CDR3s include the opening cysteine and the closing phenylalanine or tryptophan. D genes are given only for firm matches. Expanded clones get a size class; other rows say once, few or many, or leave the size out.

size,J,V,D,DNA,CDR3
-,TRBJ2-5,TRBV19,-,TGTGCCACATCGACGAGTCGAGAGACCCAGTACTTC,CATSTSRETQYF
-,TRBJ2-1,TRBV11-2,-,TGTGCCAGCAGCCCGGGGGAATCCGATGAGCAGTTCTTC,CASSPGESDEQFF
-,TRBJ1-5,TRBV29-1,-,TGCAGCGTCCTCATACAGGGATATGGTAATCAGCCCCAGCATTTT,CSVLIQGYGNQPQHF
many,TRBJ2-7,TRBV20-1,TRBD2,TGCAGTGCCCCTCTGGGAGGGTCCTACGAGCAGTACTTC,CSAPLGGSYEQYF
-,TRBJ1-6,TRBV28,-,TGTGCCAGCAGTGCTCGAAATTTACCTCTCCACTTT,CASSARNLPLHF
many,TRBJ2-2,TRBV27,-,TGTGCCAGCAGTCTCCAGTGGGGGGCCGTGCTTGGCACCGGGGAGCTGTTTTTT,CASSLQWGAVLGTGELFF
-,TRBJ1-5,TRBV6-2/TRBV6-3,-,TGTGCCCGCAGGAATCCACCCTATAGCAATCAGCCCCAGCATTTT,CARRNPPYSNQPQHF
many,TRBJ1-6,TRBV20-1,-,TGCAGTGCTCCGGACAAGAGATTTCGTAATTCACCCCTCCACTTT,CSAPDKRFRNSPLHF
many,TRBJ2-7,TRBV6-1,-,TGTGCCAGCACCCCCTGGGTACCGGAGCAGTACTTC,CASTPWVPEQYF
many,TRBJ2-3,TRBV11-2,TRBD2,TGTGCCAGCAGCCCCTCGATAGCGGGAGATACGCAGTATTTT,CASSPSIAGDTQYF
many,TRBJ2-3,TRBV7-9,-,TGTGCCAGCAGCCGTGAGGGAATAGATACGCAGTATTTT,CASSREGIDTQYF
medium-sized,TRBJ2-5,TRBV6-2/TRBV6-3,-,TGTGCCAGCAGTTTTGTTGGAGAGACCCAGTACTTC,CASSFVGETQYF
many,TRBJ1-1,TRBV3-1,-,TGTGCCAGCAGCCAAGCCCCTAAGAGCACTGAAGCTTTCTTT,CASSQAPKSTEAFF
few,TRBJ2-3,TRBV7-3,-,TGTGCCAGCAGCTTAACCAGCGGGACAGATACGCAGTATTTT,CASSLTSGTDTQYF
-,TRBJ2-1,TRBV6-2/TRBV6-3,-,TGTGCCAGCAGAGCCGGTAGCACATCCTACAATGAGCAGTTCTTC,CASRAGSTSYNEQFF
medium-sized,TRBJ2-7,TRBV27,-,TGTGCCAGCAGTTTATCCTACGAGCAGTACTTC,CASSLSYEQYF
many,TRBJ2-3,TRBV27,-,TGTGCCAGCAGTTATCTAAGCGCCGAGGGCACAGATACGCAGTATTTT,CASSYLSAEGTDTQYF
many,TRBJ1-5,TRBV12-3/TRBV12-4,-,TGTGCCAGCAGTCCTCAGGGCAGCAATCAGCCCCAGCATTTT,CASSPQGSNQPQHF
many,TRBJ2-1,TRBV20-1,-,TGCAGTGCTAGAGAAGCGACCGACAGCTCCTACAATGAGCAGTTCTTC,CSAREATDSSYNEQFF
-,TRBJ2-2,TRBV18,-,TGTGCCAGCTCACCACCGGGTGCTGGGTCGAACACCGGGGAGCTGTTTTTT,CASSPPGAGSNTGELFF
medium-sized,TRBJ2-1,TRBV20-1,-,TGCAGTGCTAGGGCCAGCTTTGAGCAGTTCTTC,CSARASFEQFF
few,TRBJ2-3,TRBV5-1,-,TGCGCCAGTTCGGACGCCCCCGGTACGCAGTATTTT,CASSDAPGTQYF
-,TRBJ2-1,TRBV19,-,TGTGCCAGTAGTCTCCACCCGGGCCAGCTCACTGCGCCGTTCTTC,CASSLHPGQLTAPFF
many,TRBJ1-5,TRBV27,-,TGTGCCAGCAGTTCGTACGGGAGCAATCAGCCCCAGCATTTT,CASSSYGSNQPQHF
-,TRBJ2-5,TRBV19,-,TGTGCCAGTAGTCCTCTTTCCGTGGGGGAGACCCAGTACTTC,CASSPLSVGETQYF
many,TRBJ1-3,TRBV10-1,-,TGCGCCAGTGGGGAGGTGTGCTACTCTGGAAACACCATATATTTT,CASGEVCYSGNTIYF
-,TRBJ1-5,TRBV6-4,-,TGTGCCAGCAGTGAGAGGGAAGGTGCCGAGCCCCAGCATTTT,CASSEREGAEPQHF
many,TRBJ1-6,TRBV2,-,TGTGCCAGCAGTGGAGGGCTGAAGAATTCACCCCTCCACTTT,CASSGGLKNSPLHF
many,TRBJ1-6,TRBV19,-,TGTGCCAGTAGTATCCGGGCCGCTAATTCACCCCTCCACTTT,CASSIRAANSPLHF
-,TRBJ1-1,TRBV11-3,-,TGTGCCAGCAGCTTAGTTCAGGGGAACACTGAAGCTTTCTTT,CASSLVQGNTEAFF
many,TRBJ1-4,TRBV7-2,-,TGTGCCAGCAGCTTATCCCAAGGGGGGAGTGAAAAACTGTTTTTT,CASSLSQGGSEKLFF
many,TRBJ1-5,TRBV4-3,-,TGCGCCAGCAGCCAAGTATGGGCGGGTACTCAGCCCCAGCATTTT,CASSQVWAGTQPQHF
-,TRBJ2-7,TRBV6-6,-,TGTGCCAGCAGAGCGCCAGGACCCTACGAGCAGTACTTC,CASRAPGPYEQYF
few,TRBJ2-7,TRBV18,-,TGTGCCAGCTCTACGGGCCGCATAAGGTACGAGCAGTACTTC,CASSTGRIRYEQYF
many,TRBJ1-6,TRBV3-1,-,TGTGCCAGCAGCACCCGACAAGGGAATTCACCCCTCCACTTT,CASSTRQGNSPLHF
many,TRBJ1-5,TRBV28,-,TGTGCCAGCACCTGGACATCGACAGGCAATCAGCCCCAGCATTTT,CASTWTSTGNQPQHF
few,TRBJ2-1,TRBV12-3/TRBV12-4,-,TGTGCCAGCAGTCCTAGGGAGGCCCAGTACAATGAGCAGTTCTTC,CASSPREAQYNEQFF
-,TRBJ2-1,TRBV9,TRBD2,TGTGCCAGCAGCCCCATTGGGACTAGCGTTACGGAGCAGTTCTTC,CASSPIGTSVTEQFF
-,TRBJ2-7,TRBV5-4,TRBD2,TGTGCCGGGGGTTTAGCGGGCTCCTACGAGCAGTACTTC,CAGGLAGSYEQYF
-,TRBJ2-2,TRBV20-1,TRBD2,TGCAGTGCTCGGACTAGAACCACCGAAGAGCTGTTTTTT,CSARTRTTEELFF
few,TRBJ2-3,TRBV12-3/TRBV12-4,-,TGTGCCAGCAGTTTTCGCGCAGGGGGCACAGATACGCAGTATTTT,CASSFRAGGTDTQYF
few,TRBJ2-2,TRBV12-3/TRBV12-4,-,TGTGCCAGCAGACCCAAACTACAGGTCAGCGGGGAGCTGTTTTTT,CASRPKLQVSGELFF
many,TRBJ2-1,TRBV6-1,-,TGTGCCAGCTCCGACCGACGCGTACCCTACAATGAGCAGTTCTTC,CASSDRRVPYNEQFF
-,TRBJ2-5,TRBV3-1,TRBD1,TGTGCCAGCAGCCAACTGACAGGGAAGAGAGAGACCCAGTACTTC,CASSQLTGKRETQYF
few,TRBJ2-5,TRBV29-1,TRBD1,TGCAGCGCCGTGGGACAGGGGGAAGAGACCCAGTACTTC,CSAVGQGEETQYF
-,TRBJ2-7,TRBV11-2,TRBD1,TGTGCCAGCAGCAGGGACAGCGAGCAGTACTTC,CASSRDSEQYF
many,TRBJ2-7,TRBV6-1,TRBD1,TGTGCCAGCAGAACCCCCGGGACAGGGGGCTACGAGCAGTACTTC,CASRTPGTGGYEQYF
many,TRBJ2-3,TRBV29-1,-,TGCAGCGTCGACCGGGCCAGGCGGGGTGACACAGATACGCAGTACTTT,CSVDRARRGDTDTQYF
many,TRBJ2-3,TRBV5-1,-,TGCGCCAGCAGCCGGTCGGGGGCTACAGATACGCAGTATTTT,CASSRSGATDTQYF
few,TRBJ2-5,TRBV10-3,-,TGTGCCATCAGTGAACCATCGTCGGGTAGCGCAGAGACCCAGTACTTC,CAISEPSSGSAETQYF
many,TRBJ2-5,TRBV12-3/TRBV12-4,TRBD2,TGTGCCAGCAGTTTATTGACTAGCATTCGGACCCAGTACTTC,CASSLLTSIRTQYF
many,TRBJ1-5,TRBV28,-,TGTGCCAGCACCCCCGGACATAATCAGCCCCAGCATTTT,CASTPGHNQPQHF
many,TRBJ2-3,TRBV7-9,TRBD1,TGTGCCAGCAGCCCACCTATTGGGACAGCGGCAGATACGCAGTATTTT,CASSPPIGTAADTQYF
many,TRBJ1-2,TRBV3-1,-,TGTGCCAGTACCCCCGGAGGGAACTATGGCTACACCTTC,CASTPGGNYGYTF
-,TRBJ1-5,TRBV27,-,TGTGCCAGCAGCCTCCTAGTCGAGCCCCAGCATTTT,CASSLLVEPQHF
many,TRBJ2-1,TRBV2,-,TGTGCCAGCAGTGATGATGGGGTAGGGCCCTACAATGAGCAGTTCTTC,CASSDDGVGPYNEQFF
medium-sized,TRBJ1-1,TRBV6-1,-,TGTGCCAGCAGTGAAGTACAGATGGGCACTGAAGCTTTCTTT,CASSEVQMGTEAFF
-,TRBJ2-1,TRBV29-1,-,TGCAGCGTTGTCGCAGGGAATGAGCAGTTCTTC,CSVVAGNEQFF